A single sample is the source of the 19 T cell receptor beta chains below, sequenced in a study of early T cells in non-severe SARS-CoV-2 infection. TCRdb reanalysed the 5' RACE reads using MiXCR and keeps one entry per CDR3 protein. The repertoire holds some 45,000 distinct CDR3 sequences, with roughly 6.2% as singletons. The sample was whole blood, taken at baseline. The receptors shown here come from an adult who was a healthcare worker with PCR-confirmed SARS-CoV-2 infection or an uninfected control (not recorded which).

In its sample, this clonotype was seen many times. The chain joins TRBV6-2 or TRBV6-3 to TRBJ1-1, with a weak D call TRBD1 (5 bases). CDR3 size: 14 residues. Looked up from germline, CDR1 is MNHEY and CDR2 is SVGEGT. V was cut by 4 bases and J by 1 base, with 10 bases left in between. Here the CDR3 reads CASSWGSGNTEAFF. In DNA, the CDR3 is TGTGCCAGCAGTTGGGGCAGTGGGAACACTGAAGCTTTCTTT.

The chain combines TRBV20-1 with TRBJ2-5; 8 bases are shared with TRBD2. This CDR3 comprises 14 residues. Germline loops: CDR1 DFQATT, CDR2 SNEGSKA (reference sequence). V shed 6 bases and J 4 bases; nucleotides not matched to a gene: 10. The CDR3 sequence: CSAVSGVRGETQYF. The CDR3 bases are TGCAGTGCCGTTAGCGGGGTCCGGGGAGAGACCCAGTACTTC.

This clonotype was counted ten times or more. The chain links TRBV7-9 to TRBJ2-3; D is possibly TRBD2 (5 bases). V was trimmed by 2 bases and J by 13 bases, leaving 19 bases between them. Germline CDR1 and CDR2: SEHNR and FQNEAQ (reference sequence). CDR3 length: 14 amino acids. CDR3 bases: TGTGCCAGCAGCTTAAGTGTCGAGGGCCTGGTTGAGTATTTT. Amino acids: CASSLSVEGLVEYF.

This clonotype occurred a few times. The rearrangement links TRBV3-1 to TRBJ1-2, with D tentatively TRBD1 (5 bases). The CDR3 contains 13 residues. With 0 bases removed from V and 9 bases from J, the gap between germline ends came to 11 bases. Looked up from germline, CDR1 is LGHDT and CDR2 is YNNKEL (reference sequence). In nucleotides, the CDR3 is TGTGCCAGCAGCCAAGAATCGAGGGGTCGCTACACCTTC. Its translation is CASSQESRGRYTF.

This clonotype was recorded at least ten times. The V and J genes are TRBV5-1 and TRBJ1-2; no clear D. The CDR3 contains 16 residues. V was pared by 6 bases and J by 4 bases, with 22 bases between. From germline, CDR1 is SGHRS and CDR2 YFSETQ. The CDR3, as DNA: TGCGCCAGCACTCCTCGAACTGGTGGAAGCGGCTATGGCTACACCTTC. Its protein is CASTPRTGGSGYGYTF.

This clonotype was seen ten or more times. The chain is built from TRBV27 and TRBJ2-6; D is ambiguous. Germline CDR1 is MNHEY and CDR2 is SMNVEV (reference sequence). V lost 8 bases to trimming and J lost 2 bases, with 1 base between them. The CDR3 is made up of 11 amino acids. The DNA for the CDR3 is TGTGCCAGCGCTGGGGCCAACGTCCTGACTTTC. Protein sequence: CASAGANVLTF.

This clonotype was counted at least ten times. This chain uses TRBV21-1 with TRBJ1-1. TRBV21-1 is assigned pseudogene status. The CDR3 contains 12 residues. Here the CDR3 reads CASSQEAVEAFF. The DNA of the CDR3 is TGTGCCAGCAGCCAAGAGGCAGTTGAAGCTTTCTTT.

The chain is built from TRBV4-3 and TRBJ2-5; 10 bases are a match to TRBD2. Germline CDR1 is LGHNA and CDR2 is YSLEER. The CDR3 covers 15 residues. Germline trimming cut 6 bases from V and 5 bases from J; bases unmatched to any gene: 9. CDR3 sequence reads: CASSGSGGAGETQYF. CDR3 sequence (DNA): TGCGCCAGCAGTGGAAGCGGGGGGGCCGGGGAGACCCAGTACTTC.

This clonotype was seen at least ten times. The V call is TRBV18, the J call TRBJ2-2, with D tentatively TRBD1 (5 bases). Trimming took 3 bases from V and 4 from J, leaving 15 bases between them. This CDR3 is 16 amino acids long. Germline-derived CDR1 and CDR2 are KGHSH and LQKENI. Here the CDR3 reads CASSPSGRVATGELFF. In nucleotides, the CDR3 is TGTGCCAGCTCACCGTCTGGCAGGGTGGCCACCGGGGAGCTGTTTTTT. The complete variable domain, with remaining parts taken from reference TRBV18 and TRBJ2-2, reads NAGVMQNPRHLVRRRGQEARLRCSPMKGHSHVYWYRQLPEEGLKFMVYLQKENIIDESGMPKERFSAEFPKEGPSILRIQQVVRGDSAAYFCASSPSGRVATGELFFGEGSRLTVL.

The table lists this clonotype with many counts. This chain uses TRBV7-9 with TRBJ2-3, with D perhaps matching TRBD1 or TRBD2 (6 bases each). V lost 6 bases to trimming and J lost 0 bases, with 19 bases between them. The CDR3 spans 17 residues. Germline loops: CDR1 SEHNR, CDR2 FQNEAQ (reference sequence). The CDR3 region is CASRPPPGAASTDTQYF. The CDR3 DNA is TGTGCCAGCAGACCGCCCCCGGGGGCGGCTAGCACAGATACGCAGTATTTT. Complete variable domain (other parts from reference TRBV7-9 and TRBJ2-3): DTGVSQNPRHKITKRGQNVTFRCDPISEHNRLYWYRQTLGQGPEFLTYFQNEAQLEKSRLLSDRFSAERPKGSFSTLEIQRTEQGDSAMYLCASRPPPGAASTDTQYFGPGTRLTVL.

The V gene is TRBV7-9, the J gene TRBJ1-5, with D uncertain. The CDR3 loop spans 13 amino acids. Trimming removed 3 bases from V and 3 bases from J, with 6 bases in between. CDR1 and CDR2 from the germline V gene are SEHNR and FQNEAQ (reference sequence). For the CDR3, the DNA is TGTGCCAGCAGCTTGCAGCCCAATCAGCCCCAGCATTTT. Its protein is CASSLQPNQPQHF.

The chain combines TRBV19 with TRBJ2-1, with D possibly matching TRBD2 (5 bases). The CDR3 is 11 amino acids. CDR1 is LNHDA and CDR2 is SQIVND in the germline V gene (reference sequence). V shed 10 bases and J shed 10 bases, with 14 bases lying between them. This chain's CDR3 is CAIRNGGEQFF. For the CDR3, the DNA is TGTGCCATACGGAACGGCGGGGAGCAGTTCTTC.

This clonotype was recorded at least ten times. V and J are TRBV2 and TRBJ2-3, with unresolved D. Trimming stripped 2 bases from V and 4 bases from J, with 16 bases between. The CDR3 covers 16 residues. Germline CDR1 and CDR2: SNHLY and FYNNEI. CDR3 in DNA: TGTGCCAGCAGTGAATTTGGGGTTCCGGTCGCAGATACGCAGTATTTT. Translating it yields CASSEFGVPVADTQYF.

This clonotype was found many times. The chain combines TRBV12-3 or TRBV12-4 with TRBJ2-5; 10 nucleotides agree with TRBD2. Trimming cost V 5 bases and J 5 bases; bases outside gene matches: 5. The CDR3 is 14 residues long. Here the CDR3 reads CASSPSGGGETQYF. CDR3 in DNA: TGTGCCAGCAGTCCTAGCGGGGGAGGGGAGACCCAGTACTTC.

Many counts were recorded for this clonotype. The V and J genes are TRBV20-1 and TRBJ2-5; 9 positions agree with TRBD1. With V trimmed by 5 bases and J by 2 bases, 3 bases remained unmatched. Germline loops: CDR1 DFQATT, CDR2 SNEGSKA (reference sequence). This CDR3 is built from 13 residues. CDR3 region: CSALGQGQETQYF. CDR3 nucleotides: TGCAGTGCTCTCGGACAGGGGCAAGAGACCCAGTACTTC.

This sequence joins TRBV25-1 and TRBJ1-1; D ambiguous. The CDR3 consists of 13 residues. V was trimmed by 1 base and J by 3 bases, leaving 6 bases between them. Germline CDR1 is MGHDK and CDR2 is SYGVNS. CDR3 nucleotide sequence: TGTGCCAGCAGTGAATTTAAGTACACTGAAGCTTTCTTT. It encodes CASSEFKYTEAFF.

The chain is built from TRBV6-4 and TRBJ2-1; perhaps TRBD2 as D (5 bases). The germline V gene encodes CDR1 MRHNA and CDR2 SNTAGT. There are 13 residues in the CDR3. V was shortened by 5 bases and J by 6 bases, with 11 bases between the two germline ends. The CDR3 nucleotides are TGTGCCAGCAGTAACGGGGAGAGCAATGAGCAGTTCTTC. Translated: CASSNGESNEQFF.

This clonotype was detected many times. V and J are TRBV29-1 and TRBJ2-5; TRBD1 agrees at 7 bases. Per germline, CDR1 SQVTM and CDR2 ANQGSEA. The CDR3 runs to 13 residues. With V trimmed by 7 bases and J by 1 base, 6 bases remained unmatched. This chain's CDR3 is CSGQTGIQETQYF. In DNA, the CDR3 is TGCAGCGGCCAGACAGGGATCCAAGAGACCCAGTACTTC.

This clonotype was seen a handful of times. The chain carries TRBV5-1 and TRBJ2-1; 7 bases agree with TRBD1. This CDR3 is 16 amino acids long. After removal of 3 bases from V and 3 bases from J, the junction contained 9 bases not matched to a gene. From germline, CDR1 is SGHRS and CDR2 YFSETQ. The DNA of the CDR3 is TGCGCCAGCAGCTATAAACAGGGGAGCGGCTACAATGAGCAGTTCTTC. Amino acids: CASSYKQGSGYNEQFF.